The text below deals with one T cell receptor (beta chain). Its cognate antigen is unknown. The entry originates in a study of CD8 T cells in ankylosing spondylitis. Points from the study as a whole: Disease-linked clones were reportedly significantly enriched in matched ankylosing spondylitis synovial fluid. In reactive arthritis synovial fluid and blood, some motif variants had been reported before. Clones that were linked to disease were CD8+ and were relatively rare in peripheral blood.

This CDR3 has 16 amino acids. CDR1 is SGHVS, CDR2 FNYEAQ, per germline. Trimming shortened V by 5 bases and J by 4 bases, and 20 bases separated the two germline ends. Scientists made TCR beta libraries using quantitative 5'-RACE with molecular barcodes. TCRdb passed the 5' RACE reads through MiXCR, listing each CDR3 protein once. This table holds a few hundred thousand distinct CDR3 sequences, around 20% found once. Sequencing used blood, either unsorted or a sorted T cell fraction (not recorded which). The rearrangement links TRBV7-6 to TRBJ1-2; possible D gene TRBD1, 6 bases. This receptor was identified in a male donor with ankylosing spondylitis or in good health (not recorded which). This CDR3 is CASSPGQVGAPYGYTF. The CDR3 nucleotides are TGTGCCAGCAGCCCCGGACAAGTGGGGGCCCCCTATGGCTACACCTTC.